One and the same sample provided the 8 T cell receptor beta chains below, sequenced in a study of cytomegalovirus exposure and HLA in healthy donors. 13 Jbeta primers and 60 Vbeta primers were used for the PCR. Clones were sequenced by immunoSEQ multiplex PCR, and TCRdb holds only the in-frame ones, with some missing. Of 35,000 to 55,000 clones in the sample, more than 45% are singletons; the top ten hold about 6.3%. The material sequenced was PBMCs. All receptors derive from a man between 60 and 70 years old in good health and CMV-seronegative.

The rearrangement joins TRBV5-1 to TRBJ1-1; D might be TRBD1 (6 bases). This CDR3 has 14 residues. CDR1 and CDR2 from the germline V gene are SGHRS and YFSETQ. Trimming pared 0 bases from V and 5 bases from J, leaving 11 bases between. The CDR3 loop reads CASSLDPGVTEAFF. CDR3 coding DNA: TGCGCCAGCAGCTTGGATCCAGGGGTGACTGAAGCTTTCTTT.

In this sample, this clone turned up once. The chain uses TRBV9 and TRBJ1-1; D may be TRBD1 (6 bases). Germline CDR1 and CDR2: SGDLS and YYNGEE. CDR3 size: 15 residues. Trimming shortened V by 3 bases and J by 0 bases, and 12 bases separated the two germline ends. The CDR3 DNA sequence: TGTGCCAGCAGCGATAGCCCAGGGGTGAACACTGAAGCTTTCTTT. Its protein is CASSDSPGVNTEAFF.

This chain links TRBV19 with TRBJ1-2; TRBD1 agrees at 8 bases. V trimming: 8 bases; J trimming: 8 bases; junction bases outside the gene matches: 10. Germline V gene lookup returns CDR1 LNHDA and CDR2 SQIVND (reference sequence). This CDR3 contains 13 residues. CDR3 residues: CASADRAPSGYTF. The CDR3 DNA reads as TGTGCCAGTGCGGACAGGGCCCCCTCGGGCTACACCTTC.

This clone was detected a few times. The V gene is TRBV5-6, the J gene TRBJ1-1, with D unresolved. Trimming took off 0 bases at V and 8 bases at J, with 11 bases between the two ends. Germline loops: CDR1 SGHDT, CDR2 YYEEEE. The CDR3 is 13 amino acids. CDR3: CASSLGVAGEAFF. The CDR3 DNA is TGTGCCAGCAGCTTGGGGGTAGCCGGGGAAGCTTTCTTT.

V and J are TRBV7-2 and TRBJ1-5; D not resolved. The V gene lost 4 bases and the J gene lost 7 bases, with 11 bases spanning the gap. CDR3 length equals 13 residues. Per the germline V gene, CDR1 is SGHTA and CDR2 is FQGNSA. This chain's CDR3 is CASSSGLSQPQHF. The DNA of the CDR3 is TGTGCCAGCAGCTCGGGGTTGTCCCAGCCCCAGCATTTT.

CDR3 DNA sequence: TGCGCCAGCAGCCCCCGGGACACCTTTAGTGAGCAGTACTTC. It encodes CASSPRDTFSEQYF. V is TRBV5-1 and J is TRBJ2-7, with TRBD1 as a possible D gene (6 bases). The germline V and J ends were trimmed by 4 bases and 7 bases, with 18 bases remaining between them. Germline V gene sequence: CDR1 SGHRS, CDR2 YFSETQ. The CDR3 runs to 14 residues.

The chain links TRBV29-1 to TRBJ2-3; 11 bases agree with TRBD2. Germline values: CDR1 SQVTM, CDR2 ANQGSEA. V gave up 7 bases and J gave up 5 bases; unmatched junction bases: 5. The CDR3 is 13 amino acids. CDR3 nucleotides: TGCAGCGCCCTAGCGGGGGGTGGAGATACGCAGTATTTT. It translates to CSALAGGGDTQYF.

For the CDR3, the DNA is TGTGCCAGCAGCGAGACAGGGGTGGCCTACGAGCAGTACTTC. Translating it yields CASSETGVAYEQYF. This sequence joins TRBV2 and TRBJ2-5; 8 positions match TRBD1. The J call may be in error: the DNA end matches TRBJ2-7 better. The CDR3 extends over 14 amino acids. CDR1 and CDR2 (germline): SNHLY, FYNNEI.